Sequencing of this T cell receptor beta chain was carried out in a study of CD8 T cells in ankylosing spondylitis. This clonotype has more than one count but fewer than ten. Its antigen is still unknown. Generation of TCR beta libraries employed quantitative 5'-RACE incorporating molecular barcodes. One entry per CDR3 protein, called by TCRdb with MiXCR from the 5' RACE reads. Of 250,000 or so distinct CDR3 sequences detected, roughly a tenth appear once; the ten largest clones hold 2.6%. The study, taken as a whole, reports: A TCR beta motif of roughly 8 highly homologous variants appeared characteristic of ankylosing spondylitis blood. Reports of some motif variants in reactive arthritis synovial fluid and blood predate this one.

Sequenced input: blood, either unsorted or a sorted T cell fraction (not recorded which). The receptor was isolated from a male donor with ankylosing spondylitis or in good health (not recorded which).

CDR3 sequence reads: CASSPPPSYNEQFF. CDR3 in DNA: TGTGCCAGCAGCCCCCCCCCCTCCTACAATGAGCAGTTCTTC. The chain carries TRBV7-2 and TRBJ2-1; D gene ambiguous. From germline, CDR1 is SGHTA and CDR2 FQGNSA. Trimming took 5 bases from V and 0 from J, leaving 8 bases between them. This CDR3 comprises 14 residues.